The 22 T cell receptor beta chains given below trace back to one sample, sequenced in a study of graft-versus-host responses after intestinal transplantation. Clones were read by immunoSEQ multiplex PCR, and TCRdb kept only the in-frame ones, dropping some. This table has roughly 120,000 clones, about nine tenths appearing once. Their recognized antigens are unknown. The sequencing used unstimulated CD4+ T cells sorted from spleen or lymph node cells, collected before intestinal transplant. These receptors came from a human donor who received an intestinal transplant.

The V call is TRBV4-3, the J call TRBJ2-3; D is unclear. V lost 1 base and J lost 6, with 14 bases in between. CDR3 length: 15 amino acids. Germline assignment: CDR1 LGHNA and CDR2 YSLEER. The CDR3 loop is CASSQGLAPSDTQYF. The CDR3 DNA reads TGCGCCAGCAGCCAAGGGTTAGCCCCCTCTGATACGCAGTATTTT.

The chain has TRBV30 and TRBJ2-7; D ambiguous. The germline gives CDR1 GTSNPN, CDR2 SVGIG (reference sequence). The CDR3 is 12 residues long. V was cut by 0 bases and J by 3 bases, with 6 bases left in between. DNA for the CDR3: TGTGCCTGGAGTGTATCAGTCTACGAGCAGTACTTC. Translated: CAWSVSVYEQYF.

The V gene is TRBV6-1, the J gene TRBJ2-6, with 7 nucleotides matching TRBD1. The CDR3 has 14 amino acids. The J segment lost 3 bases and the V segment lost 7 bases, leaving 3 bases of the junction unmatched. Germline CDR1 is MNHNS and CDR2 is SASEGT. In nucleotides, the CDR3 is TGTGCCAGCACCCCAGGGGGTGGGGCCAACGTCCTGACTTTC. Translating gives CASTPGGGANVLTF.

This rearrangement joins TRBV5-1 to TRBJ2-1; 7 bases are a match to TRBD2. V dropped 5 bases and J dropped 4; count of bases not matched to a gene: 9. The CDR3 has 15 amino acids. Germline V gene data show CDR1 as SGHRS and CDR2 as YFSETQ. The CDR3 DNA reads TGCGCCAGCAGGCCCCACGGGAGGACTTACAATGAGCAGTTCTTC. Translating it yields CASRPHGRTYNEQFF.

The V and J genes are TRBV7-9 and TRBJ2-1; TRBD2 aligns across 11 bases. After removal of 5 bases from V and 2 bases from J, the junction contained 5 bases not matched to a gene. The CDR3 covers 16 residues. Germline CDR1 SEHNR, CDR2 FQNEAQ (reference sequence). In DNA, the CDR3 is TGTGCCAGCAGCCCGCCTAGCGGGAGGCCCTACAATGAGCAGTTCTTC. Translating it yields CASSPPSGRPYNEQFF.

A few counts support this clone. The V and J genes are TRBV2 and TRBJ1-1, with 8 bases lining up with TRBD1. From germline, CDR1 is SNHLY and CDR2 FYNNEI. With V trimmed by 7 bases and J by 10 bases, 11 bases remained unmatched. The CDR3 has 13 amino acids. The DNA of the CDR3 is TGTGCCAGCAAGTTTGAGACAGGGGTAGCAGCTTTCTTT. Its translation: CASKFETGVAAFF.

The chain uses TRBV11-2 and TRBJ1-1; no clear D gene. V lost 4 bases to trimming and J lost 10 bases, with 16 bases between them. CDR1 SGHAT and CDR2 FQNNGV come from the germline V gene. The CDR3 runs 13 residues. CDR3 region: CASSYPGGNRAFF. The DNA for the CDR3 is TGTGCCAGCAGCTACCCGGGAGGGAATCGAGCTTTCTTT.

This rearrangement joins TRBV7-2 to TRBJ1-5; no clear D gene. Per the germline V gene, CDR1 is SGHTA and CDR2 is FQGNSA. This CDR3 contains 13 residues. The V gene lost 3 bases and the J gene lost 4 bases, with 7 bases spanning the gap. CDR3 sequence reads: CASSFGRNQPQHF. CDR3 nucleotides: TGTGCCAGCAGCTTTGGCAGGAATCAGCCCCAGCATTTT. Looking up the rest from reference TRBV7-2 and TRBJ1-5 gives the full variable domain: GAGVSQSPSNKVTEKGKDVELRCDPISGHTALYWYRQSLGQGLEFLIYFQGNSAPDKSGLPSDRFSAERTGGSVSTLTIQRTQQEDSAVYLCASSFGRNQPQHFGDGTRLSIL.

The V and J genes are TRBV7-9 and TRBJ1-4; TRBD1 matches at 9 bases. This CDR3 is built from 14 residues. Germline-derived CDR1 and CDR2 are SEHNR and FQNEAQ (reference sequence). J gave up 7 bases and V 5 bases, and 5 bases lay outside the gene matches. The CDR3 sequence: CASSPGQGFEKLFF. CDR3 nucleotide sequence: TGTGCCAGCAGCCCGGGACAGGGTTTTGAAAAACTGTTTTTT.

This clone was seen a few times. The V gene is TRBV4-1, the J gene TRBJ2-7, with 8 positions matching TRBD1. The V gene end was trimmed by 1 base and the J gene end by 3 bases; junction bases not matched to a gene: 5. Germline values: CDR1 MGHRA, CDR2 YSYEKL. The CDR3 contains 15 residues. CDR3 DNA: TGCGCCAGCAGCCAAGGACAGGGGCCCATCTACGAGCAGTACTTC. Translating it yields CASSQGQGPIYEQYF.

This chain uses TRBV11-2 with TRBJ1-4, with D possibly being TRBD1 (5 bases). Germline assignment: CDR1 SGHAT and CDR2 FQNNGV. The CDR3 consists of 15 residues. V gave up 2 bases and J gave up 8 bases, with 15 bases separating them. As DNA, the CDR3 is TGTGCCAGCAGCTTATGGTCGGGGGTTGAAGAAAAACTGTTTTTT. Encoded protein: CASSLWSGVEEKLFF.

The genes are TRBV2 and TRBJ2-3; D unresolved. Germline-derived CDR1 and CDR2 are SNHLY and FYNNEI. CDR3 length: 12 amino acids. Trimming left V 6 bases short and J 0 bases short, with 4 bases between. The CDR3 DNA reads as TGTGCCAGCAGGACTAGCACAGATACGCAGTATTTT. Residues: CASRTSTDTQYF.

The V call is TRBV19, the J call TRBJ1-3, with D unresolved. The CDR3 runs 14 residues. Germline V gene lookup returns CDR1 LNHDA and CDR2 SQIVND (reference sequence). V lost 5 bases and J 0 bases, leaving 8 bases between the germline ends. DNA for the CDR3: TGTGCCAGTAGTTTAGCAGGCTCTGGAAACACCATATATTTT. Translated, it gives CASSLAGSGNTIYF.

The V gene is TRBV4-1, the J gene TRBJ1-2; D gene ambiguous. The V end was cut by 0 bases, the J end by 8 bases, with 10 bases between. This CDR3 region has 13 residues. The germline V gene encodes CDR1 MGHRA and CDR2 YSYEKL. CDR3 coding DNA: TGCGCCAGCAGCCAAGATCACCCAGGAGGCTACACCTTC. Protein sequence: CASSQDHPGGYTF.

The chain combines TRBV29-1 with TRBJ2-2, with D perhaps matching TRBD1 (6 bases). The CDR3 consists of 12 residues. Germline loops: CDR1 SQVTM, CDR2 ANQGSEA. V lost 4 bases, J lost 7 bases, and 10 bases lay in between. The CDR3 sequence: CSVVRGVGELFF. The DNA for the CDR3 is TGCAGCGTTGTCAGGGGTGTCGGGGAGCTGTTTTTT.

This rearrangement joins TRBV5-1 to TRBJ1-1; no firm D call. In germline, CDR1 is SGHRS, CDR2 YFSETQ. The CDR3 sequence is 14 residues long. V gave up 4 bases and J gave up 3 bases, with 13 bases separating them. CDR3 sequence: CASSRARVDTEAFF. CDR3 in DNA: TGCGCCAGCAGCAGGGCGCGGGTTGACACTGAAGCTTTCTTT.

This clone appeared once. This sequence joins TRBV6-5 and TRBJ1-3; D may be TRBD1 (6 bases). The CDR3 has 15 amino acids. V was pared by 0 bases and J by 0 bases, with 6 bases between. Germline CDR1 and CDR2: MNHEY and SVGAGI. CDR3 coding DNA: TGTGCCAGCAGTTACTCGGACAGCTCTGGAAACACCATATATTTT. This gives the protein CASSYSDSSGNTIYF.

CDR3 in amino acids: CASSRTGAYEQYF. CDR3 coding DNA: TGTGCCAGCAGCCGGACAGGGGCCTACGAGCAGTACTTC. The rearrangement links TRBV7-2 to TRBJ2-7; TRBD1 agrees at 9 bases. The CDR3 length is 13 residues. The junction had 1 base not matched to a gene; V was cut back by 5 bases and J by 2 bases. Per the germline V gene, CDR1 is SGHTA and CDR2 is FQGNSA.

In this sample, this clone turned up once. This rearrangement joins TRBV19 to TRBJ1-1; TRBD1 matches 9 bases. V was clipped by 6 bases and J by 4 bases; unmatched bases: 6. The CDR3 runs to 14 residues. Per germline, CDR1 LNHDA and CDR2 SQIVND (reference sequence). In nucleotides, the CDR3 is TGTGCCAGTAGGAACAGGGGGCAGAGCACTGAAGCTTTCTTT. It encodes CASRNRGQSTEAFF.

This clone was seen a single time. The chain recombines TRBV5-4 with TRBJ2-7; 10 nucleotides align to TRBD2. CDR1 is SGHNT, CDR2 YYREEE, per germline (reference sequence). After removal of 0 bases from V and 4 bases from J, the junction contained 7 bases not matched to a gene. The CDR3 consists of 16 residues. The DNA of the CDR3 is TGTGCCAGCAGCTTGGGAAGTCCAGCGGGGGGGTACGAGCAGTACTTC. Residues: CASSLGSPAGGYEQYF.

V is TRBV18 and J is TRBJ1-1; 9 positions agree with TRBD1. The CDR3 is made up of 14 amino acids. The J segment lost 3 bases and the V segment lost 4 bases, leaving 3 bases of the junction unmatched. Germline loops: CDR1 KGHSH, CDR2 LQKENI. CDR3 coding DNA: TGTGCCAGCTCACTGGGACAGGGTGACACTGAAGCTTTCTTT. This translates into CASSLGQGDTEAFF.

Here the CDR3 DNA reads TGTGCCAGCAGCTTATCGGACAGGCAAGAGACCCAGTACTTC. As protein: CASSLSDRQETQYF. This rearrangement joins TRBV11-2 to TRBJ2-5; 7 bases are a match to TRBD1. The CDR3 length is 14 residues. V lost 2 bases to trimming and J lost 2 bases; unmatched junction nucleotides: 2. CDR1 and CDR2 (germline): SGHAT, FQNNGV. Complete variable domain (other parts from reference TRBV11-2 and TRBJ2-5): EAGVAQSPRYKIIEKRQSVAFWCNPISGHATLYWYQQILGQGPKLLIQFQNNGVVDDSQLPKDRFSAERLKGVDSTLKIQPAKLEDSAVYLCASSLSDRQETQYFGPGTRLLVL.